A single sample gave rise to the 22 T cell receptor beta chains below, sequenced in a study of T cell responses to AZD1222 COVID-19 vaccine. Sequenced by immunoSEQ multiplex PCR; TCRdb stores in-frame clones only, minus some. The sample holds fewer than 180,000 clones, 92% seen once. The input for sequencing was peripheral blood, taken 28 days after the second AZD1222 dose. These receptor sequences come from an adult who received the AZD1222 COVID-19 vaccine.

The genes are TRBV14 and TRBJ2-5; D call uncertain. The CDR3 consists of 15 residues. Germline CDR1 and CDR2: SGHDN and FVKESK. The germline V and J ends were trimmed by 1 base and 1 base, with 10 bases remaining between them. The CDR3, as DNA: TGTGCCAGCAGCCAAGGATGGGAATTCCAAGAGACCCAGTACTTC. Its protein product is CASSQGWEFQETQYF.

The chain links TRBV28 to TRBJ1-2; 8 bases align to TRBD1. The V segment lost 11 bases and the J segment 1 base; nucleotides outside the gene matches: 0. In germline, CDR1 is MDHEN, CDR2 SYDVKM. This CDR3 spans 11 amino acids. CDR3 amino acids: CAGQGNYGYTF. The CDR3 bases are TGTGCCGGACAGGGTAACTATGGCTACACCTTC.

The rearrangement uses TRBV29-1 and TRBJ1-1; TRBD1 matches 10 bases. This CDR3 has 14 amino acids. CDR1 SQVTM and CDR2 ANQGSEA come from the germline V gene. The V segment lost 7 bases and the J segment 4 bases; nucleotides outside the gene matches: 9. The CDR3 DNA follows: TGCAGCGCGGGTCGGACAGGGGGTGTCACTGAAGCTTTCTTT. Translating it yields CSAGRTGGVTEAFF.

The chain uses TRBV2 and TRBJ2-1, with D uncertain. CDR1 SNHLY and CDR2 FYNNEI come from the germline V gene. Between the trimmed V and J ends, which lost 8 bases and 6 bases, there was a span of 14 bases. The CDR3 runs 13 residues. The CDR3 DNA sequence: TGTGCCAGCGGGGTTATTGGGCTCAATGAGCAGTTCTTC. The encoded protein is CASGVIGLNEQFF.

CDR3 coding DNA: TGTGCCAGCAGTTACTCTAAGACCAAACCAGCGATTGGCTACACCTTC. This sequence encodes CASSYSKTKPAIGYTF. V usage is TRBV6-2 or TRBV6-3 and J usage is TRBJ1-2; D gene ambiguous. Trimming pared 0 bases from V and 7 bases from J, leaving 18 bases between. Germline values: CDR1 MNHEY, CDR2 SVGEGT. This CDR3 contains 16 residues.

This chain uses TRBV18 with TRBJ1-5; unclear D gene. In germline, CDR1 is KGHSH, CDR2 LQKENI. V was cut by 3 bases and J by 2 bases, with 11 bases left in between. The CDR3 length is 15 residues. For the CDR3, the DNA is TGTGCCAGCTCACCTACGTCGGGCGGCAATCAGCCCCAGCATTTT. Encoded protein: CASSPTSGGNQPQHF.

The V and J genes are TRBV5-4 and TRBJ1-2, with 7 positions matching TRBD1. Losses at the gene ends were 7 bases for V and 8 bases for J; bases not matched to a gene: 11. The CDR3 is 13 amino acids. CDR1 is SGHNT and CDR2 is YYREEE in the germline V gene (reference sequence). In DNA form, the CDR3 reads TGTGCCAGCCGCCCAGGGCCAGGGGGGGGCTACACCTTC. Translating it yields CASRPGPGGGYTF.

The chain combines TRBV4-2 with TRBJ1-5; D is possibly TRBD1 (5 bases). Trimming removed 0 bases from V and 3 bases from J, with 9 bases in between. Per germline, CDR1 LGHNA and CDR2 YNFKEQ. This CDR3 is built from 15 residues. DNA of the CDR3: TGTGCCAGCAGCCAAGAGGGCAGGGTCAATCAGCCCCAGCATTTT. It is translated as CASSQEGRVNQPQHF.

The chain combines TRBV2 with TRBJ2-7; tentatively, D is TRBD1 (6 bases). The V and J ends lost 11 bases and 3 bases respectively, with 8 bases between them. CDR3 length: 10 residues. Germline V gene sequence: CDR1 SNHLY, CDR2 FYNNEI. The CDR3 bases are TGTGCCTGGGGGCGCTACGAGCAGTACTTC. Translation: CAWGRYEQYF.

The V gene is TRBV15, the J gene TRBJ1-6, with D possibly matching TRBD1 (6 bases). V dropped 3 bases and J dropped 6 bases, with 15 bases sitting between them. Germline assignment: CDR1 LNHNV and CDR2 YYDKDF (reference sequence). The CDR3 spans 16 residues. This chain's CDR3 is CATSRGGPAGNSPLHF. The CDR3 coding sequence is TGTGCCACCAGCAGGGGGGGCCCTGCTGGTAATTCACCCCTCCACTTT.

The chain links TRBV9 to TRBJ1-6; D not resolved. This CDR3 comprises 14 residues. V lost 3 bases, J lost 7 bases, and 11 bases lay in between. Germline CDR1 reads SGDLS; CDR2 reads YYNGEE. CDR3 region: CASSARPGNSPLHF. In nucleotides, the CDR3 is TGTGCCAGCAGCGCTCGACCGGGAAATTCACCCCTCCACTTT.

The genes are TRBV30 and TRBJ2-1, with TRBD2 identical over 9 bases. Germline CDR1 is GTSNPN and CDR2 is SVGIG (reference sequence). The trim removed 3 bases at V and 3 bases at J, leaving 3 bases unmatched. The CDR3 consists of 14 residues. CDR3 nucleotide sequence: TGTGCCTGGAGAGGACTAGCGAGCTACAATGAGCAGTTCTTC. This codes for CAWRGLASYNEQFF.

This clone occurred once. V usage is TRBV30 and J usage is TRBJ1-4; possibly TRBD1 for D (6 bases). Deletions cut 0 bases from V and 6 bases from J, with 23 bases between. Germline V gene sequence: CDR1 GTSNPN, CDR2 SVGIG (reference sequence). The CDR3 covers 18 residues. This chain's CDR3 is CAWSVARAAGGVDEKLFF. In DNA form, the CDR3 reads TGTGCCTGGAGTGTTGCCCGGGCGGCGGGGGGCGTAGATGAAAAACTGTTTTTT. The full variable domain, its missing parts supplied by reference TRBV30 and TRBJ1-4, is SQTIHQWPATLVQPVGSPLSLECTVEGTSNPNLYWYRQAAGRGLQLLFYSVGIGQISSEVPQNLSASRPQDRQFILSSKKLLLSDSGFYLCAWSVARAAGGVDEKLFFGSGTQLSVL.

The V call is TRBV7-9, the J call TRBJ2-7; no clear D gene. The CDR3 is made up of 11 amino acids. Germline V gene lookup returns CDR1 SEHNR and CDR2 FQNEAQ (reference sequence). The V and J ends lost 5 bases and 6 bases respectively, with 8 bases between them. CDR3: CASSKSLEQYF. In DNA, the CDR3 is TGTGCCAGCAGCAAATCCCTCGAGCAGTACTTC.

By sample fraction, this clone is medium-sized (0.01 to 0.1%). CDR3 bases: TGTGCCTGGACGCCGGGACTAGGCTACGAGCAGTACTTC. It encodes CAWTPGLGYEQYF. The genes are TRBV30 and TRBJ2-7, with TRBD2 matching 8 bases. The CDR3 contains 13 residues. CDR1 GTSNPN and CDR2 SVGIG come from the germline V gene (reference sequence). Losses at the gene ends were 4 bases for V and 3 bases for J; bases not matched to a gene: 5.

As regards this clone: One junction end disagrees with the germline gene, perhaps due to a read error. The chain joins TRBV19 to TRBJ1-4; D is undetermined. Germline loops: CDR1 LNHDA, CDR2 SQIVND (reference sequence). CDR3 length equals 12 residues. The CDR3 DNA sequence: TGTGCCAGTAGTATCGCCAATGAAAACCTGTTTTTT. Protein product: CASSIANENLFF.

CDR3 sequence (DNA): TGTGCCACCAGTGAAGAGCCGGGACTAGCGGTCGACGAGCAGTACTTC. Amino acids: CATSEEPGLAVDEQYF. The chain combines TRBV24-1 with TRBJ2-7; TRBD2 matches at 11 bases. Trimming at V came to 4 bases and at J to 5 bases, leaving 9 bases not matched to a gene. CDR1 and CDR2 from the germline V gene are KGHDR and SFDVKD. The CDR3 extends over 16 amino acids.

This chain joins TRBV3-1 (or the pseudogene TRBV3-2) and TRBJ1-2, with TRBD1 identical over 8 bases. V lost 7 bases, J lost 9 bases, and 4 bases stayed unmatched. The CDR3 sequence is 11 residues long. The germline V gene has CDR1 LGHDT and CDR2 YNNKEL (reference sequence). The CDR3 reads CASNRQGCYTF. In DNA form, the CDR3 reads TGTGCCAGCAACAGACAGGGGTGCTACACCTTC.

The chain uses TRBV7-8 and TRBJ2-7; D remains unclear. CDR1 and CDR2 (germline): SGHVS, FQNEAQ. The CDR3 is made up of 16 amino acids. Trimming took off 5 bases at V and 1 base at J, with 18 bases between the two ends. The CDR3 reads CASSPRFGSFSYEQYF. CDR3 in DNA: TGTGCCAGCAGCCCCCGGTTTGGGTCCTTTTCCTACGAGCAGTACTTC.

This clone has more than one count but fewer than ten. V gene TRBV14 combines with J gene TRBJ2-7, with 7 bases lining up with TRBD2. The CDR3 runs 12 residues. Germline CDR1 is SGHDN and CDR2 is FVKESK. The V and J ends lost 4 bases and 12 bases, in that order; junction bases with no gene match: 9. The CDR3 DNA reads TGTGCCAGCAGCCTCCCATGGGGGGGTGCGTACTTC. Its protein is CASSLPWGGAYF. Full variable domain (remainder filled in from reference TRBV14 and TRBJ2-7): EAGVTQFPSHSVIEKGQTVTLRCDPISGHDNLYWYRRVMGKEIKFLLHFVKESKQDESGMPNNRFLAERTGGTYSTLKVQPAELEDSGVYFCASSLPWGGAYFGPGTRLTVT.

The genes are TRBV4-1 and TRBJ1-2; D gene ambiguous. Trimming removed 6 bases from V and 0 bases from J, with 11 bases in between. The CDR3 has 14 amino acids. Germline CDR1 MGHRA, CDR2 YSYEKL. In DNA form, the CDR3 reads TGCGCCAGCAGACCCGATCGAGCTAACTATGGCTACACCTTC. This sequence encodes CASRPDRANYGYTF.

The chain couples TRBV6-5 to TRBJ2-1, with 9 bases identical to TRBD2. The trim removed 6 bases at V and 8 bases at J, leaving 5 bases unmatched. The CDR3 contains 13 residues. Germline V lookup: CDR1 MNHEY, CDR2 SVGAGI. CDR3 in DNA: TGTGCCAGCAGACCTAGCGGGATTGATGAGCAGTTCTTC. Its protein product is CASRPSGIDEQFF.